Sequencing of this TCR beta chain was carried out in a study of beta chain features in type 1 diabetes (dated by TCRdb to 2017 to 2018). For context, the study as a whole: No differences in mean age, gender distribution, total cell number or subset yield were found between patients and healthy donors. A total of 85 million to 140 million sorted cells were examined across all samples, and a strong correlation was observed between cell number per subset and RNA yield. In the study, recently diagnosed type 1 diabetes patients and matched healthy donors were compared on the TCRB repertoires of their sorted circulating CD4+ T cell subsets. Regulatory and stem cell-like memory subsets were obtained from only 8 patients and about eight healthy donors, while naive and central memory subsets were obtained from all 30 or so donors. The investigation overall reported the following: Because cDNA was sequenced instead of genomic DNA, highly expressing activated cells could be over-represented, though the groups showed no difference in activation or CD3 levels. Fewer insertions and more nucleotide deletions at VDJ recombination sites were observed in patients with type 1 diabetes, implying thymic rearrangement abnormalities. Because the HLA sub-analyses included only small numbers of individuals, any influence of HLA type on TCRB rearrangement was left unresolved. Shorter templates might have been favored by PCR, but patient and control samples were amplified and corrected together, so both groups would have been affected equally by any skew. The naive, central memory and regulatory TCRB repertoires appeared to resemble one another more closely among patients than among healthy donors. In all four CD4+ subsets, TCRB CDR3 length was moderately but significantly shorter in type 1 diabetes patients.

The germline V gene specifies SGHRS as CDR1 and YFSETQ as CDR2. The CDR3 runs 15 amino acids, cysteine and phenylalanine included. Kept here is only the CDR3 DNA, which spans 45 bases and is read in frame from base 1. Clipping removes 4 bases from V and 9 bases from J, with 6 as the unmatched junction base count. Remarks on this clone: Its antigen target is currently unknown. No qualities accompany the bases; no much larger clone lies one base away.

From each donor, a single peripheral blood sample of around 120 mL on average was drawn into heparinised tubes. Naive, central memory, regulatory and stem cell-like memory CD4+ T cells were sorted on a BD FACSAria II using a panel including CD45RO, CCR7, CD25, CD127, CD95 and CD27. A purity above 98% was achieved for all sorted populations. PBMCs were isolated right away by Lymphoprep density gradient centrifugation and were stained directly, without culture. So that batch effects would be minimized, each experiment stained and sorted samples in pairs, pairing one healthy donor with one patient. The entire amount of isolated RNA was reverse transcribed using the High Capacity cDNA Reverse Transcription Kit, so the sequenced TCRB transcripts were expressed ones. Naive, central memory and regulatory T cell samples underwent deep immunoSEQ sequencing, averaging approximately 3.3 million total reads per sample. After sorted cells were lysed in RLT buffer, RNA was extracted with DNase-treated RNeasy Micro or Mini kits, with the choice depending on cell number. Each cell subset was processed separately to prevent cross-contamination, with patient and healthy donor samples processed together. The immunoSEQ multiplex PCR was used to amplify TCRB sequences from cDNA, generating 87-bp fragments that spanned the CDR3 region. The amplicons were sequenced using the Illumina HiSeq platform. In the original analysis: Synthetic template baselines were used to correct PCR bias computationally, reads within Hamming distance 2 were collapsed together, and singletons that could not be merged were discarded. Reads were aligned to IMGT to assign V, D and J genes, CDR3 length, and insertions or deletions at six rearrangement sites. Within each subset, clonotype counts were normalized to sorted cell number, and only after that were true diversity and Gini coefficients computed with the tcR R package. Repertoire sharing was quantified using the overlap coefficient calculated on TCRB nucleotide sequences. Out-of-frame TCRB sequences from naive cells were analyzed as a proxy for the pre-selection repertoire. In its TCRdb copy, this immuneACCESS table keeps in-frame sequences only and misses some clones. Where compared with another copy, unresolved V genes explain less than half of these, and the others have no known cause. V and J calls plus clone size are reproduced from that table; the DNA served to infer D and trimming. The sample records approximately 250,000 clones, 13% to 15% of which are singletons. The ten largest clones capture about 0.024% of the sample.

What was sequenced was naive CD4+ T cells from blood. The cell subset or site label, read with the paper, signifies: true naive CD4+ T cells. This chain is built from TRBV5-1 and TRBJ2-1, with TRBD2 identical over 14 junction bases. The TCR sequence derives from a woman in her thirties or forties in good health. The DNA sequence is as follows: TGCGCCAGCAGCGTGGGACTAGCGGGGGAGGGTGAGCAGTTCTTC. Translated, it reads CASSVGLAGEGEQFF.